This T cell receptor (beta chain) was sequenced for a study of vaccination effects on CD4 cells after COVID-19. For this clone: No antigen is known for it.

Sequencing in the ViraFEST assay came after antigen-specific CD4+ T cells had been expanded with viral peptide pools, which were used to stimulate PBMC. Following an approximately 9-day culture, CD4+ T cells were purified. Vaccine recipients had no previous SARS-CoV-2 infection; their nucleocapsid antibodies were negative. The researchers cultured 1.9 million or so PBMC per well with about 10 IU/ml IL-2 and about 10 ug/ml peptides. Whole-study findings and limits: Healthy vaccinees had only 1 of 255 vaccine-induced clones cross-react with common cold coronaviruses. There were few convalescent patients in the study and no early post-infection timepoints.

V shed 4 bases and J shed 2 bases, with 14 bases lying between them. Germline values: CDR1 ENHRY, CDR2 SYGVKD. This CDR3 has 15 amino acids. The data were produced by immunoSEQ multiplex PCR, yet TCRdb's version contains in-frame clones alone and is incomplete. The table has tens of thousands of clones, over 60% seen once. The specimen comprised CD4+ T cells from PBMCs cultured with HCoV-NL63 spike peptides, sampled before COVID-19 vaccination. The clonotype was recovered from a human donor who received a COVID-19 vaccine. This rearrangement joins TRBV10-3 to TRBJ1-2; D might be TRBD1 (6 bases). The CDR3 reads CAISGGAGENYGYTF. CDR3 sequence (DNA): TGTGCCATCAGTGGGGGGGCAGGGGAAAACTATGGCTACACCTTC.